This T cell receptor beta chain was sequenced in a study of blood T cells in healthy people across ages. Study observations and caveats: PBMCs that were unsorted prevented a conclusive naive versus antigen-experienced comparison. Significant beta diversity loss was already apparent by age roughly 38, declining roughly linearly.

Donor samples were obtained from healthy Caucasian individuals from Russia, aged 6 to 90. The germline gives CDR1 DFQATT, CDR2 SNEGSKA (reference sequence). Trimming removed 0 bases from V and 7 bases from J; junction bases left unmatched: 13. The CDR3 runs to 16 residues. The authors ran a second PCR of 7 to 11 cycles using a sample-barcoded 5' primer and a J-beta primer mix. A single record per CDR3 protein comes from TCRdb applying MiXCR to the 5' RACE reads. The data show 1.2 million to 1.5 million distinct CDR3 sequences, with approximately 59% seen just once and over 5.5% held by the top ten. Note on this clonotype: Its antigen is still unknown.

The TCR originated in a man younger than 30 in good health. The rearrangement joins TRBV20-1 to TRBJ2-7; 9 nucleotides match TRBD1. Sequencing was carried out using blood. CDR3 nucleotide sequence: TGCAGTGCTAGAGATCTGGCCGGGACAGGGTCTGGAGAGCAGTACTTC. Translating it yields CSARDLAGTGSGEQYF.